These T cell receptor beta chains were read from a single sample in a study of identical twins. TCRdb used MiXCR to reprocess the 5' RACE reads, holding one entry per CDR3 protein. The repertoire holds under 300,000 distinct CDR3 sequences, with roughly 12% as singletons. The same sample was also studied in work on yellow fever vaccine responses in identical twins.

The specimen was memory (CD45RO+) T cells sorted from blood. These receptor sequences come from a woman younger than 30 in good health. CDR3s include the opening cysteine and the closing phenylalanine or tryptophan.

>16|TRBJ2-6|TRBV7-2
CASSLVGAAGANVLTF
>16|TRBJ2-3|TRBV15
CATSIRLAGFTDTQYF
>12|TRBJ2-7|TRBV3-1
CASSRWTEEQYF
>15|TRBJ1-1|TRBV29-1
CSVLDVPGHETEAFF
>16|TRBJ2-7|TRBV14
CASSQDRRGASYEQYF
>12|TRBJ1-2|TRBV12-3/TRBV12-4
CATLGQGDGYTF
>12|TRBJ2-7|TRBV18
CASSPHPYEQYF
>14|TRBJ2-3|TRBV29-1
CSAEERRGEDTQYF
>15|TRBJ1-4|TRBV4-3
CASSQVGVPNEKLFF
>18|TRBJ2-3|TRBV7-8
CASSLVLAGSTSTDTQYF
>16|TRBJ2-1|TRBV28
CASPPAGGNTYNEQFF
>14|TRBJ2-1|TRBV20-1
CSASPTGAHNEQFF
>13|TRBJ2-3|TRBV12-3/TRBV12-4
CASGRAGSDTQYF
>16|TRBJ2-5|TRBV5-1
CASSKGQGEYQETQYF
>15|TRBJ2-7|TRBV5-1
CASSRAGTSAYEQYF
>14|TRBJ1-5|TRBV24-1
CATSDPGGNQPQHF
>17|TRBJ2-2|TRBV5-7
CASSLSAGGAVTGELFF
>15|TRBJ2-7|TRBV20-1
CSAQPDRATWYEQYF
>13|TRBJ2-5|TRBV13
CASSRRGLETQYF
>14|TRBJ1-5|TRBV3-1
CASSQGQKRQPQHF
>13|TRBJ2-1|TRBV14
CASSQGLYNEQFF
>14|TRBJ2-3|TRBV9
CASSYRTRTDTQYF
>13|TRBJ2-5|TRBV12-3/TRBV12-4
CASRGQLRETQYF
>14|TRBJ2-5|TRBV7-9
CASSIRTGRETQYF
>14|TRBJ2-7|TRBV14
CASSLWTGHYEQYF
>15|TRBJ2-1|TRBV23-1
CASNRGGPNDNEQFF
>15|TRBJ2-4|TRBV7-9
CASSPWDRNKNIQYF
>12|TRBJ2-7|TRBV28
CASTSNTYEQYF
>14|TRBJ2-5|TRBV7-7
CASSLGRTQETQYF
>13|TRBJ1-6|TRBV7-9
CASSLKENSPLHF
>13|TRBJ1-2|TRBV20-1
CSVKTGLPYGYTF
>15|TRBJ1-5|TRBV6-5
CASSYGWGSNQPQHF
>17|TRBJ2-2|TRBV5-1
CASSLRSGGLNTGELFF
>15|TRBJ1-2|TRBV4-1
CASSQSAGVNYGYTF
>14|TRBJ2-2|TRBV6-4
CASSVQGNTGELFF
>11|TRBJ2-1|TRBV6-2/TRBV6-3
CASSPYTEQFF
>14|TRBJ1-1|TRBV28
CASSFGLVNTEAFF
>13|TRBJ2-7|TRBV28
CASSRTPNYEQYF
>15|TRBJ2-7|TRBV6-4
CASTSGEGPSYEQYF
>16|TRBJ2-3|TRBV3-1
CASSPSSGIITDTQYF
>14|TRBJ2-3|TRBV5-1
CASSRTGWGDTQYF
>13|TRBJ2-7|TRBV6-1
CASSESRGREQYF
>14|TRBJ2-1|TRBV5-1
CASSAVPGGGEQFF
>15|TRBJ1-5|TRBV12-3/TRBV12-4
CASSKDTYSNQPQHF
>17|TRBJ2-1|TRBV5-4
CASRSASRGRNYNEQFF
>12|TRBJ1-2|TRBV6-5
CASSPKGDGYTF
>16|TRBJ2-1|TRBV3-1
CASSPRVSIGAELQFF
>15|TRBJ2-7|TRBV3-1
CASSQVGTGGHEQYF
>13|TRBJ2-3|TRBV29-1
CSVEEQQGDTQYF
>18|TRBJ2-5|TRBV6-5
CASSYPTARHIKRGTQYF
>14|TRBJ1-2|TRBV7-8
CASSPDPPSKGYTF
>15|TRBJ2-7|TRBV5-1
CASSYRLAPTYEQYF
>15|TRBJ2-7|TRBV7-9
CASSPEGGATYEQYF
>13|TRBJ2-2|TRBV20-1
CSASGLVNGELFF
>13|TRBJ2-1|TRBV5-6
CASSFLQANEQFF
>15|TRBJ1-3|TRBV7-9
CASSSDRVGGNTIYF
>15|TRBJ2-2|TRBV20-1
CSARVGPRSPGELFF
>14|TRBJ2-7|TRBV4-1
CASSQERDGYEQYF
>14|TRBJ2-1|TRBV6-5
CASSLGTSGRLEFF